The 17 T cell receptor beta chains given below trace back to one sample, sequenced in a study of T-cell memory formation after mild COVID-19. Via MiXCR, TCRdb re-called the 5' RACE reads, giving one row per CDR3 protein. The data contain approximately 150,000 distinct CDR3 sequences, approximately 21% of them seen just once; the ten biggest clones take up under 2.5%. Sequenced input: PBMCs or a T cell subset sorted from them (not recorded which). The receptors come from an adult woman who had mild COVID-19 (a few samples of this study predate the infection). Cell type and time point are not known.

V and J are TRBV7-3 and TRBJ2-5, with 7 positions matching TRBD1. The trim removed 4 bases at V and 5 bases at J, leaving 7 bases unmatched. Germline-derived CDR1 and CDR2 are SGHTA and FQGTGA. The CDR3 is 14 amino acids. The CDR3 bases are TGTGCCAGCAGCTCTACAGGGGCAGGGGAGACCCAGTACTTC. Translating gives CASSSTGAGETQYF.

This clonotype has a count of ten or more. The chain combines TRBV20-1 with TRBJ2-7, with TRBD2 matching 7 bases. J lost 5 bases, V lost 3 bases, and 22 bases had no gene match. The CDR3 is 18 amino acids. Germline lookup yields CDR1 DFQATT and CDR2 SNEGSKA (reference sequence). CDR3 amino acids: CSASGLVGGPIGSDEQYF. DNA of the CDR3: TGCAGTGCTAGCGGGTTAGTGGGAGGGCCGATTGGCAGTGACGAGCAGTACTTC.

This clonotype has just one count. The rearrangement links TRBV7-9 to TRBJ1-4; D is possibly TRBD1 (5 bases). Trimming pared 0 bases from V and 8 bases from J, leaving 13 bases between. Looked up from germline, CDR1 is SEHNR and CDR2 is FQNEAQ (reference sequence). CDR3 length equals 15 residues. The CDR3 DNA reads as TGTGCCAGCAGCTTAGCTTCGGGGGATTCCGAAAAACTGTTTTTT. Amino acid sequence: CASSLASGDSEKLFF.

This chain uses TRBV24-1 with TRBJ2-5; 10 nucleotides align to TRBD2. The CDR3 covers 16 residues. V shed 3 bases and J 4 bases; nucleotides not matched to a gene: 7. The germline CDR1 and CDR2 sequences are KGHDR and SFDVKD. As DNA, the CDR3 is TGTGCCACCAGTGATAGCGGGAGGGCCCGGGGAGAGACCCAGTACTTC. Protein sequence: CATSDSGRARGETQYF.

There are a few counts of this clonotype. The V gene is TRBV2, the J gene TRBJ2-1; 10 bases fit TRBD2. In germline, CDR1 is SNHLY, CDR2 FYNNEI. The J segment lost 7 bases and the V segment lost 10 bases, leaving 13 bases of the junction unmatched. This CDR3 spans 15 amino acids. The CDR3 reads CATVRTSGGENEQFF. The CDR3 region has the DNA TGTGCCACCGTCCGGACTAGCGGAGGGGAAAATGAGCAGTTCTTC.

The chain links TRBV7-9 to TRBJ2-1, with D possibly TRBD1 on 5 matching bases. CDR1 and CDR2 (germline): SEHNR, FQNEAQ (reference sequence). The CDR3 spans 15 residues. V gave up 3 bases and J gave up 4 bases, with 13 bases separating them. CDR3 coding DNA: TGTGCCAGCAGCTTCCGGGCAGGGCCTTACAATGAGCAGTTCTTC. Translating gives CASSFRAGPYNEQFF. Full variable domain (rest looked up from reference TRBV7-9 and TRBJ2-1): DTGVSQNPRHKITKRGQNVTFRCDPISEHNRLYWYRQTLGQGPEFLTYFQNEAQLEKSRLLSDRFSAERPKGSFSTLEIQRTEQGDSAMYLCASSFRAGPYNEQFFGPGTRLTVL.

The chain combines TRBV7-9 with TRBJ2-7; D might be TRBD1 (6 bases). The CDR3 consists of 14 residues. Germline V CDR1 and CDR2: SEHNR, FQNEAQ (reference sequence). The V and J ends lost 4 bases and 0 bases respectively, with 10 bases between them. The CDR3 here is CASSWGPNSYEQYF. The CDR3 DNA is TGTGCCAGCAGCTGGGGGCCGAACTCCTACGAGCAGTACTTC.

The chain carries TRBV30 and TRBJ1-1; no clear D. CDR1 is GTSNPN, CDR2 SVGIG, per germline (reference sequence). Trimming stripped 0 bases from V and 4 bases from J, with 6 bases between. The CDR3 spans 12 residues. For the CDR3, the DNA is TGTGCCTGGAGTGTATTTACCACTGAAGCTTTCTTT. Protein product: CAWSVFTTEAFF.

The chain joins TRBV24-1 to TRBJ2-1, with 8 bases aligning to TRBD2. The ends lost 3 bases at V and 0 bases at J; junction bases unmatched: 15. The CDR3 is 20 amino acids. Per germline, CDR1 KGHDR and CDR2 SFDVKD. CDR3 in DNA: TGTGCCACCAGTGATACCCAGAGCGGGGGCCCCCAAAGCTCCTACAATGAGCAGTTCTTC. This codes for CATSDTQSGGPQSSYNEQFF.

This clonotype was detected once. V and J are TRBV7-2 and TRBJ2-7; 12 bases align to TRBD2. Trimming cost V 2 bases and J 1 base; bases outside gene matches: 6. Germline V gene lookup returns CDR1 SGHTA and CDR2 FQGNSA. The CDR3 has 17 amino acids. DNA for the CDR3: TGTGCCAGCAGCTTAAGGCTAGCGGGAGGGGGATCCTACGAGCAGTACTTC. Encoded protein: CASSLRLAGGGSYEQYF. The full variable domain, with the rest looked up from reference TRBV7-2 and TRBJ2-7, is GAGVSQSPSNKVTEKGKDVELRCDPISGHTALYWYRQSLGQGLEFLIYFQGNSAPDKSGLPSDRFSAERTGGSVSTLTIQRTQQEDSAVYLCASSLRLAGGGSYEQYFGPGTRLTVT.

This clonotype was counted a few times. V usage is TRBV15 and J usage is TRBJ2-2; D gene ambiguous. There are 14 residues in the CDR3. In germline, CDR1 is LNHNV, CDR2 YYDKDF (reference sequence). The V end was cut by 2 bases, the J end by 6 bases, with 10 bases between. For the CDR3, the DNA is TGTGCCACCAGCAGAAGGCGTGAGGCCGGGGAGCTGTTTTTT. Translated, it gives CATSRRREAGELFF.

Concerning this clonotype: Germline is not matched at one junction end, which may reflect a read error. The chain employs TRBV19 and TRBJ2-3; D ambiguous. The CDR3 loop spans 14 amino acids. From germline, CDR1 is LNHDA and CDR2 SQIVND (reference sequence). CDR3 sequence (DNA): TGTGCCAGTAGTATCCGTAGTAGCATAGATACGCAGTATTTT. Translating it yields CASSIRSSIDTQYF.

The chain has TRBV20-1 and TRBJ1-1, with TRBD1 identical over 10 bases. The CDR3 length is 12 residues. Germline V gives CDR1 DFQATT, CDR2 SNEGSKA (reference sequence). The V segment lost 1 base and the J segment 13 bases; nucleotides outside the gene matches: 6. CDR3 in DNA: TGCAGTGCTAGAGTCGGACAGGGGGTTCTTTTCTTT. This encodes CSARVGQGVLFF.

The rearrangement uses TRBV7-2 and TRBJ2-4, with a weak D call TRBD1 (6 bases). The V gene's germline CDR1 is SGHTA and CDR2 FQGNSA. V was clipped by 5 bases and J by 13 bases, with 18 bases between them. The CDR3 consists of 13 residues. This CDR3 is CASSPRNRGLQYF. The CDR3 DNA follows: TGTGCCAGCAGCCCTAGGAATAGGGGGTTACAGTACTTC.

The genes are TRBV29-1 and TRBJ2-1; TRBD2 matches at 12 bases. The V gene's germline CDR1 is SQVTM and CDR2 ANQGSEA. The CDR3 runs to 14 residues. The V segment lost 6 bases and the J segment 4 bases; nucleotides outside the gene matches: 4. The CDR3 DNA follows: TGCAGCGTGGCCCTAGCGGGGGGGTACAATGAGCAGTTCTTC. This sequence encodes CSVALAGGYNEQFF.

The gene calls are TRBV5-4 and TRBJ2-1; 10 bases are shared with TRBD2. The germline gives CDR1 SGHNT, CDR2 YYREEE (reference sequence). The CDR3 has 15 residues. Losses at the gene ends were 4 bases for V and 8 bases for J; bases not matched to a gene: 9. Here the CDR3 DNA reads TGTGCCAGCAGCCTGGATGCTAGCGGGAGTGATGAGCAGTTCTTC. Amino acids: CASSLDASGSDEQFF.

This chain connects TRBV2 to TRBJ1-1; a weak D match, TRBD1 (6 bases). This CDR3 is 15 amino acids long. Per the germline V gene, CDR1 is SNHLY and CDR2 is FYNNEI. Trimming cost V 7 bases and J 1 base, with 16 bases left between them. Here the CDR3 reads CASKGARGRNTEAFF. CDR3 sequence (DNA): TGTGCCAGCAAAGGGGCCAGGGGAAGGAACACTGAAGCTTTCTTT.